These T cell receptor beta chains were read from a single sample in a study of blood T cell repertoires in COVID-19. This table comes from immunoSEQ multiplex PCR, and its TCRdb copy is limited to in-frame clones, with some not included. The table includes some 250,000 clones, about 82% detected once. Sequencing input: peripheral blood. The receptors here all came from a man of 80 years or more with acute or convalescent COVID-19. CDR3s include the opening cysteine and the closing phenylalanine or tryptophan. Fields, in order: D gene, V gene, J gene, CDR3 protein. A D gene is named only where the DNA matches it firmly.

.,TRBV7-2,TRBJ1-1,CASSPTPRGTEAFF
.,TRBV10-3,TRBJ1-3,CAISEGASSGNTIYF
.,TRBV7-2,TRBJ2-5,CASSLGAVETQYF
TRBD1,TRBV28,TRBJ2-2,CASSLSSGTGGAGELFF
.,TRBV6-2/TRBV6-3,TRBJ2-7,CASSPGGTIAEQYF
TRBD2,TRBV5-1,TRBJ2-3,CASSLTSDSTDTQYF
TRBD2,TRBV9,TRBJ2-1,CASSVAIAGGYNEQFF
.,TRBV28,TRBJ2-1,CASCESYNEQFF
TRBD1,TRBV16,TRBJ2-7,CASSHPGTGTYEQYF
TRBD1,TRBV18,TRBJ2-7,CASSPLPRTGDYEQYF
.,TRBV5-1,TRBJ2-5,CASSSQRGTQETQYF
TRBD1,TRBV5-1,TRBJ1-1,CASSPGQGIFDTEAFF
.,TRBV12-3/TRBV12-4,TRBJ2-1,CASTQGRAVEQFF
.,TRBV27,TRBJ2-3,CASSPPAGAGGTQYF
.,TRBV2,TRBJ1-3,CASSDRGKNTIYF
.,TRBV15,TRBJ1-1,CATSKDSLNTEAFF
.,TRBV5-1,TRBJ2-5,CASSLTHQGETQYF
TRBD2,TRBV7-8,TRBJ2-7,CASSSPGGNPTYEQYF
.,TRBV6-5,TRBJ2-7,CASGTPREQYF
.,TRBV14,TRBJ2-2,CASSQVRVRGELFF
TRBD1,TRBV5-1,TRBJ2-7,CASSSGQGLAYEQYF
TRBD1,TRBV29-1,TRBJ1-2,CSVVGEGRDRGAGYTF
.,TRBV5-1,TRBJ1-2,CASSLAGGLNYGYTF
.,TRBV4-3,TRBJ1-3,CASSQDDSSGNTIYF
.,TRBV27,TRBJ1-5,CASSLNGRSNQPQHF